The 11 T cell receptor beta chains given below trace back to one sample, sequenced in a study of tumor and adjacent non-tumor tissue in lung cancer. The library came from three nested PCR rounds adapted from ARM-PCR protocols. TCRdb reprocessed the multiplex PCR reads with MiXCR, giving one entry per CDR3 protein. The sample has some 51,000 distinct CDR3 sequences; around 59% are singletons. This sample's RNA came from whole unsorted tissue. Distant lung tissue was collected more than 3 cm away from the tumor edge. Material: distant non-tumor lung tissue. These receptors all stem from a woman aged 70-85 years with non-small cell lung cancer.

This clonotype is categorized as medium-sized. CDR3 amino acids: CSVYGTSGGNEQFF. In DNA, the CDR3 is TGCAGCGTCTACGGGACTAGCGGGGGCAATGAGCAGTTCTTC. This chain connects TRBV29-1 to TRBJ2-1; 14 positions match TRBD2. This CDR3 is 14 amino acids long. Germline V lookup: CDR1 SQVTM, CDR2 ANQGSEA. Trimming removed 6 bases from V and 6 bases from J; junction bases left unmatched: 4.

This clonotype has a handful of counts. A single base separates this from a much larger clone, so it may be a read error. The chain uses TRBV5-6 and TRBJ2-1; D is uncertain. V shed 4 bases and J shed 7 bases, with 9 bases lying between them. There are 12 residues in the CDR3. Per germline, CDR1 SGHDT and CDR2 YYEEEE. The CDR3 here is CASSTVGNEQFF. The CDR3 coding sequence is TGTGCCAGCAGCACAGTGGGGAATGAGCAGTTCTTC.

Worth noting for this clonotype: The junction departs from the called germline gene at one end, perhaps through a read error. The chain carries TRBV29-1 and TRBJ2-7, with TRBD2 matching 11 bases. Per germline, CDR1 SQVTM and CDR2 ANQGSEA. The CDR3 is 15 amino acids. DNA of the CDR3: TGCAACGTTGCTATAGGACTAGCGGGCTCCTACGAACAGTATTTC. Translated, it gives CNVAIGLAGSYEQYF.

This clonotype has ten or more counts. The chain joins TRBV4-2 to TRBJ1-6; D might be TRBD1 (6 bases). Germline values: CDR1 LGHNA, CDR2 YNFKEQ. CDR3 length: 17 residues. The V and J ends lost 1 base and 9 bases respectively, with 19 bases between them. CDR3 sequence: CASSQGRGARSGSPLHF. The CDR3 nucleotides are TGTGCCAGCAGCCAAGGGAGGGGGGCGCGATCGGGTTCACCCCTCCACTTT.

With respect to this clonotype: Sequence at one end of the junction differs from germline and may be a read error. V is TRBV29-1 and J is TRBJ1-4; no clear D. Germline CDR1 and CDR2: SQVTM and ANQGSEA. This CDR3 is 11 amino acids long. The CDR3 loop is CSVVGNKKLFF. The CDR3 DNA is TGCAGCGTTGTAGGGAATAAAAAACTGTTTTTC.

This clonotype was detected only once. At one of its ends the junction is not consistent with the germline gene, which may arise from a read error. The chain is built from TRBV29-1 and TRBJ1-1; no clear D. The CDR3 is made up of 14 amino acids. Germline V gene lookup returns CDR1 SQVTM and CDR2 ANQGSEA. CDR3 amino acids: CSVEPHGVRTEAFF. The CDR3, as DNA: TGCAGCGTTGAACCCCACGGGGTACGGACTGAAGCCTTCTTT.

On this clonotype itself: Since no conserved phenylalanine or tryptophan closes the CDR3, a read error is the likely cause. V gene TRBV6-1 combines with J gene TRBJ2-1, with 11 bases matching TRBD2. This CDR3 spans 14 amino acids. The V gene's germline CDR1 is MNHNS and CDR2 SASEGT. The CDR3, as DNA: TGTACCAGCAGTCTAGCGGGAGGAGACGATGAGCAGTTCTCC. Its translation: CTSSLAGGDDEQFS.

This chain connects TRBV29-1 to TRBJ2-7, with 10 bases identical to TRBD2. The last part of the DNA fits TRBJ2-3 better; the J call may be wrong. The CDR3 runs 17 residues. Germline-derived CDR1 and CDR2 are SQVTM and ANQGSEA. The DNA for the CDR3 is TGCAGCGTTGGGGGCTCAGGACTAGCGGTAGTTAGAGATACGCAGTATTTT. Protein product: CSVGGSGLAVVRDTQYF.

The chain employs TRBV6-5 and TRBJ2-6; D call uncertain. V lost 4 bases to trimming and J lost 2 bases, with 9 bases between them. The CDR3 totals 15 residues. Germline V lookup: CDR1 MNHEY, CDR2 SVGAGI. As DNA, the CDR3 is TGTGCCAGCAGTTCCACACTCACTGGGGCCAACGTCCTGACTTTC. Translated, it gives CASSSTLTGANVLTF.

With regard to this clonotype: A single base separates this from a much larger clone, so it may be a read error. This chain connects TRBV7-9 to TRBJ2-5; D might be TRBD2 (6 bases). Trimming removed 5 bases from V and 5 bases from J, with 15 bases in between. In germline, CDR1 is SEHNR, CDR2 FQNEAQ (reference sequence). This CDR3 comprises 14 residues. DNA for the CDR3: TGTGCCAGCAGCCACGGATGGGCGGGGGAGACCCAGTACTTC. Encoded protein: CASSHGWAGETQYF.

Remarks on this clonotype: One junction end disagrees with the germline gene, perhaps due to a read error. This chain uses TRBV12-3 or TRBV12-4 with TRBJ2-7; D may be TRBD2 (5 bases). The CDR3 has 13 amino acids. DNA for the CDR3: TGTGCCAGAGGGAGCAGGAGTGACTACGATCAGTACTTC. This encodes CARGSRSDYDQYF.